The entry below describes one T cell receptor beta chain. Its antigen is still unknown. This specimen belongs to a study of T cell responses to AZD1222 COVID-19 vaccine. In the study overall: Second doses that came at about 4 or about 12 weeks were put together. Study observations and caveats: Most donors were white British and more were female, and clonal diversity was possibly underestimated. Variant regions that are unmutated are reportedly the target of nearly half of spike-specific TCRs. The breadth and depth of Spike-specific TCRs increased once two AZD1222 doses had been given.

Method: immunoSEQ multiplex PCR; TCRdb's copy keeps in-frame clones and lacks some. The data contain 150,000 to 200,000 clones, 80% to 95% of them seen just once; the ten biggest clones take up around 2.5%. Germline CDR1 is SGHAT and CDR2 is FQNNGV. The V end was cut by 5 bases, the J end by 1 base, with 14 bases between. This CDR3 is 16 amino acids long. This sample comprised peripheral blood, obtained on day 0 of AZD1222 vaccination. This TCR was recovered from an adult in good health. V is TRBV11-2 and J is TRBJ1-4; D gene unclear. For the CDR3, the DNA is TGTGCCAGCAGCCCGTTCTCGCCTGGAACTAATGAAAAACTGTTTTTT. This gives the protein CASSPFSPGTNEKLFF.